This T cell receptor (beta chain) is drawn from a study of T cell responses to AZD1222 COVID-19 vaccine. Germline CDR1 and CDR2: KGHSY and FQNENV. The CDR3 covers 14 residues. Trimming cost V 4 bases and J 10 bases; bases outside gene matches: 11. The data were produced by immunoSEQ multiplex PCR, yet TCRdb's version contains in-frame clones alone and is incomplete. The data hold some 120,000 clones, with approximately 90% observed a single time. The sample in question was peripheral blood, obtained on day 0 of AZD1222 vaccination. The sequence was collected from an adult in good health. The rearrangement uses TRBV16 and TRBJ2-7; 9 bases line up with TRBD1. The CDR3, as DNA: TGTGCCAGCAGCCCATCGGGACAGGGTATAATTCAGTACTTC. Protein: CASSPSGQGIIQYF.